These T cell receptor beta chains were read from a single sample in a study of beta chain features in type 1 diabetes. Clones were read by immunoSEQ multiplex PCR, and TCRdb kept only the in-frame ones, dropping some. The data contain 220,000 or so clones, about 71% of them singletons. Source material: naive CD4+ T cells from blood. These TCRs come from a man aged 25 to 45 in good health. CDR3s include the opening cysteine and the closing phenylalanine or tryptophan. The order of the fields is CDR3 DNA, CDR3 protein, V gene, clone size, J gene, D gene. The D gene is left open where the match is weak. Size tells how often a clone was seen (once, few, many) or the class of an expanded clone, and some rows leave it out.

DNA: TGCAGCGCCGCTCCTTTCGGACACACCGAACGGAATGAGCAGTTCTTC; CDR3: CSAAPFGHTERNEQFF; V: TRBV29-1; size: NA; J: TRBJ2-1; D: NA
DNA: TGTGCCTGGAACGACTACCCAGATACGCAGTATTTT; CDR3: CAWNDYPDTQYF; V: TRBV30; size: few; J: TRBJ2-3; D: NA
DNA: TGTGCCTTACACGAGCAGTACTTC; CDR3: CALHEQYF; V: TRBV27; size: NA; J: TRBJ2-7; D: NA
DNA: TGTGCCAGCAGCTTAATTGTAGGTGACACTGAAGCTTTCTTT; CDR3: CASSLIVGDTEAFF; V: TRBV7-8; size: NA; J: TRBJ1-1; D: NA
DNA: TGCAGCGTTGGAGGACCTAGCTCCTACAATGAGCAGTTCTTC; CDR3: CSVGGPSSYNEQFF; V: TRBV29-1; size: NA; J: TRBJ2-1; D: NA
DNA: TGTGCCACCAGCAGAGATCGAACCAGGGGTAACGAGCAGTACTTC; CDR3: CATSRDRTRGNEQYF; V: TRBV15; size: NA; J: TRBJ2-7; D: NA
DNA: TGCGCCAGCAGCGCCTTCGGTCGGGAGACCCAGTACTTC; CDR3: CASSAFGRETQYF; V: TRBV5-1; size: NA; J: TRBJ2-5; D: NA
DNA: TGTGCCAGCAGCTTAGCGCGGCAGATACAGACCCAGTACTTC; CDR3: CASSLARQIQTQYF; V: TRBV7-2; size: NA; J: TRBJ2-5; D: NA
DNA: TGTGCCTGGAGTGTCCACGTGTTGACTGAAGCTTTCTTT; CDR3: CAWSVHVLTEAFF; V: TRBV30; size: NA; J: TRBJ1-1; D: NA
DNA: TGTGCCTCCCGACAGCCGGCTGTCTATGGCTACACCTTC; CDR3: CASRQPAVYGYTF; V: TRBV2; size: NA; J: TRBJ1-2; D: NA
DNA: TGTGCCTGGAGTGCGGGGAGTTTCTACGAGCAGTACTTC; CDR3: CAWSAGSFYEQYF; V: TRBV30; size: NA; J: TRBJ2-7; D: NA
DNA: TGTGCCAGCAGCTCCACTACGTGGGACAGACCTATGGGTGGCTACACCTTC; CDR3: CASSSTTWDRPMGGYTF; V: TRBV9; size: few; J: TRBJ1-2; D: TRBD1
DNA: TGTGCCAGCAGCTCGGTAGCGGGAGGGCCTCTTGATACGCAGTATTTT; CDR3: CASSSVAGGPLDTQYF; V: TRBV7-9; size: NA; J: TRBJ2-3; D: TRBD2
DNA: TGTGCCAGCAGGGAGGATTCACTCTACGAGCAGTACTTC; CDR3: CASREDSLYEQYF; V: TRBV7-9; size: NA; J: TRBJ2-7; D: NA
DNA: TGTGCCATCAGTTGGGGACAGTTTATGAGCTCTGGGGCCAACGTCCTGACTTTC; CDR3: CAISWGQFMSSGANVLTF; V: TRBV10-3; size: NA; J: TRBJ2-6; D: TRBD1
DNA: TGTGCCATCAGGGTCCCGGGACTAGCGGGGGATACGCAGTATTTT; CDR3: CAIRVPGLAGDTQYF; V: TRBV10-3; size: NA; J: TRBJ2-3; D: TRBD2
DNA: TGTGCCAGCAGCTCCCGGCTCCGGGACAGGGATTACAATGAGCAGTTCTTC; CDR3: CASSSRLRDRDYNEQFF; V: TRBV7-9; size: NA; J: TRBJ2-1; D: TRBD1